The 29 T cell receptor beta chains below come from one sample, sequenced in a study of T cells after yellow fever vaccination (dated by TCRdb to about 2019). The sample's treatment or condition label, decoded: live attenuated yellow fever vaccine strain. Preparation of the library involved 5' RACE. Sequencing took place on an Illumina NovaSeq 6000. TCRdb passed the public sequencing reads through fastp at Q25 and MiXCR, retaining productive beta sequences. Rows with a matching CDR3 protein are joined into one entry that keeps the most common DNA and genes. The sample data list 300,000 to 350,000 distinct CDR3 sequences, and roughly 4% of these were observed just once. The ten biggest clones cover roughly 26% of the sample. Sequenced here: PBMCs, sampled 5 days after the yellow fever booster vaccination. The receptors derive from a man younger than 30 who received the YFV17D yellow fever vaccine.

This clonotype was seen at least ten times. The chain links TRBV5-1 to TRBJ1-3; D perhaps matches TRBD1 (5 bases). Trimming left V 2 bases short and J 7 bases short, with 13 bases between. The CDR3 extends over 14 amino acids. CDR1 is SGHRS, CDR2 YFSETQ, per germline. CDR3 DNA: TGCGCCAGCAGCTTAGAGGGGACGGGGAACACCATATATTTT. This gives the protein CASSLEGTGNTIYF.

The sample holds a few counts of this clonotype. V is TRBV27 and J is TRBJ1-6; D is perhaps TRBD1 (6 bases). CDR1 is MNHEY and CDR2 is SMNVEV in the germline V gene (reference sequence). Trimming took 6 bases from V and 7 from J, leaving 16 bases between them. This CDR3 has 15 residues. The CDR3 DNA follows: TGTGCCAGCAGACTACGGGCAGGGGAGAATTCACCCCTCCACTTT. This sequence encodes CASRLRAGENSPLHF.

The gene calls are TRBV4-1 and TRBJ2-1; 10 bases are shared with TRBD2. The CDR3 runs 16 residues. V gave up 3 bases and J gave up 7 bases; unmatched junction bases: 9. CDR1 is MGHRA and CDR2 is YSYEKL in the germline V gene. In DNA form, the CDR3 reads TGCGCCAGCAGCCACTCGAGGACTAGCGGATGGAATGAGCAGTTCTTC. It encodes CASSHSRTSGWNEQFF.

This chain links TRBV7-2 with TRBJ1-1; the match to TRBD1 covers 8 bases. V gave up 4 bases and J gave up 4 bases; unmatched junction bases: 17. CDR1 is SGHTA and CDR2 is FQGNSA in the germline V gene. This CDR3 region has 18 residues. The CDR3 DNA is TGTGCCAGCAGCTCCCCGTATTCCACCCGACAGGGGACCACTGAAGCTTTCTTT. Amino acid sequence: CASSSPYSTRQGTTEAFF.

Worth noting for this clonotype: It may be a read error: a sequence one base away is much more abundant. CDR3 sequence: CASSLANEETQYF. The DNA for the CDR3 is TGTGCCAGCAGTTTAGCTAATGAAGAGACCCAGTACTTC. This chain joins TRBV27 and TRBJ2-5; D remains unclear. V dropped 2 bases and J dropped 3 bases, with 7 bases sitting between them. The CDR3 is 13 amino acids. Germline CDR1 reads MNHEY; CDR2 reads SMNVEV (reference sequence).

The table lists this clonotype with a few counts. V gene TRBV27 combines with J gene TRBJ1-1, with D possibly matching TRBD1 (5 bases). The V gene lost 6 bases and the J gene lost 8 bases, with 10 bases spanning the gap. The length of the CDR3 is 11 residues. Germline V CDR1 and CDR2: MNHEY, SMNVEV (reference sequence). The CDR3 coding sequence is TGTGCCAGCAGGTGGGGCTTCGAAGCTTTCTTT. Amino acid sequence: CASRWGFEAFF.

This clonotype showed up just a few times. The V gene is TRBV12-3 or TRBV12-4, the J gene TRBJ2-5; D is unclear. The V gene lost 2 bases and the J gene lost 5 bases, with 9 bases spanning the gap. The CDR3 length is 13 residues. CDR3 DNA: TGTGCCAGCAGTTTACGGCAGCCCGAGACCCAGTACTTC. Encoded protein: CASSLRQPETQYF.

This clonotype was seen only a few times. This chain links TRBV7-2 with TRBJ1-2; maybe TRBD1 (6 bases). This CDR3 has 18 amino acids. Trimming cost V 1 base and J 0 bases, with 18 bases left between them. Germline V gives CDR1 SGHTA, CDR2 FQGNSA. DNA of the CDR3: TGTGCCAGCAGCTTAGTTACAGGGCAGGGCTCTTCTAACTATGGCTACACCTTC. It yields the protein CASSLVTGQGSSNYGYTF.

This clonotype was counted at least ten times. The chain carries TRBV12-3 or TRBV12-4 and TRBJ1-6; D is ambiguous. The CDR3 length is 14 residues. V lost 3 bases, J lost 6 bases, and 9 bases lay in between. CDR3 nucleotides: TGTGCCAGCAGTTTGAGGCAATTTAATTCACCCCTCCACTTT. It specifies CASSLRQFNSPLHF.

The CDR3 here is CASSSQGPADTQYF. The CDR3 coding sequence is TGTGCCAGCAGCTCACAGGGCCCTGCGGATACGCAGTATTTT. The J gene is TRBJ2-3, the V gene TRBV7-9; D possibly corresponds to TRBD1 (6 bases). Germline V lookup: CDR1 SEHNR, CDR2 FQNEAQ (reference sequence). This CDR3 spans 14 amino acids. V was shortened by 4 bases and J by 6 bases, with 14 bases between the two germline ends.

The chain carries TRBV5-5 and TRBJ2-7; no definite D call. The V and J ends lost 2 bases and 6 bases respectively, with 12 bases between them. CDR1 is SGHKS and CDR2 is YYEKEE in the germline V gene (reference sequence). The CDR3 runs 13 residues. CDR3 in DNA: TGTGCCAGCAGCTTTCTCGAGGCCGGCGAGCAGTACGTC. Translating gives CASSFLEAGEQYV.

Many counts were recorded for this clonotype. In DNA form, the CDR3 reads TGCAGCGTTGACAGGGGCCCTCGAGGGCTGTTTTTT. Protein sequence: CSVDRGPRGLFF. V usage is TRBV29-1 and J usage is TRBJ1-4, with D possibly TRBD1 on 6 matching bases. Germline CDR1 reads SQVTM; CDR2 reads ANQGSEA. CDR3 length: 12 amino acids. The V end was cut by 3 bases, the J end by 14 bases, with 16 bases between.

The V and J genes are TRBV12-3 or TRBV12-4 and TRBJ1-4; D is ambiguous. The CDR3 spans 13 residues. Trimming shortened V by 6 bases and J by 7 bases, and 12 bases separated the two germline ends. Here the CDR3 reads CASSGEEVEKLFF. Here the CDR3 DNA reads TGTGCCAGCAGCGGGGAGGAGGTTGAAAAACTGTTTTTT.

Ten or more counts support this clonotype. This chain joins TRBV5-4 and TRBJ2-5; D not certain. Germline V gene data show CDR1 as SGHNT and CDR2 as YYREEE (reference sequence). The CDR3 runs to 13 residues. Trimming removed 2 bases at V and 1 base at J, with 6 bases between. The CDR3 region is CASSFVVQETQYF. The CDR3, as DNA: TGTGCCAGCAGCTTTGTCGTCCAAGAGACCCAGTACTTC.

This chain joins TRBV7-2 and TRBJ2-3; D remains ambiguous. V was cut by 5 bases and J by 2 bases, with 11 bases left in between. This CDR3 contains 14 residues. From germline, CDR1 is SGHTA and CDR2 FQGNSA. The CDR3 reads CASSTRTNTDTQYF. CDR3 nucleotides: TGTGCCAGCAGCACCCGGACCAACACAGATACGCAGTATTTT.

In its sample, this clonotype was seen a few times. The rearrangement links TRBV15 to TRBJ2-7, with TRBD2 identical over 8 bases. Germline CDR1 reads LNHNV; CDR2 reads YYDKDF (reference sequence). V lost 5 bases, J lost 6 bases, and 6 bases stayed unmatched. This CDR3 contains 13 residues. Written as DNA, the CDR3 is TGTGCCACCAGCGGGGGACTAGAGGCCGAGCAGTACGTC. Amino acids: CATSGGLEAEQYV.

The rearrangement uses TRBV10-3 and TRBJ1-2; TRBD1 is a possible D gene (5 bases). With 7 bases removed from V and 8 bases from J, the gap between germline ends came to 14 bases. The CDR3 runs 12 residues. Per the germline V gene, CDR1 is ENHRY and CDR2 is SYGVKD. CDR3 in DNA: TGTGCCATCAACCAGGGAGAAGGGGGCTACACCTTC. Amino acids: CAINQGEGGYTF.

This clonotype has just a few counts. This chain joins TRBV7-9 and TRBJ1-2; 10 bases are shared with TRBD1. The J segment lost 4 bases and the V segment lost 10 bases, leaving 9 bases of the junction unmatched. Germline-derived CDR1 and CDR2 are SEHNR and FQNEAQ (reference sequence). The CDR3 extends over 14 amino acids. The CDR3 sequence: CAIETGTGAYGYTF. As DNA, the CDR3 is TGTGCCATCGAGACCGGGACAGGGGCCTATGGCTACACCTTC.

Many counts were recorded for this clonotype. This chain links TRBV20-1 with TRBJ2-7; 10 nucleotides align to TRBD2. Germline values: CDR1 DFQATT, CDR2 SNEGSKA (reference sequence). With 2 bases clipped from V and 2 bases from J, the junction kept 6 bases outside the gene matches. This CDR3 has 15 amino acids. The CDR3 reads CSARPRTSGTYEQYF. CDR3 coding DNA: TGCAGTGCTAGACCTAGGACTAGCGGAACCTACGAGCAGTACTTC.

The chain links TRBV5-1 to TRBJ2-5; D remains unclear. Germline CDR1 SGHRS, CDR2 YFSETQ. There are 14 residues in the CDR3. V dropped 4 bases and J dropped 7 bases, with 17 bases sitting between them. The CDR3 nucleotides read TGCGCCAGCAGCCTAGAAGGGCATTTGCGGACCCAGTACTTC. Its translation: CASSLEGHLRTQYF.

The V call is TRBV7-2, the J call TRBJ2-7; the D gene is possibly TRBD2 (6 bases). CDR1 and CDR2 (germline): SGHTA, FQGNSA. The CDR3 spans 14 residues. Trimming stripped 6 bases from V and 6 bases from J, with 18 bases between. This chain's CDR3 is CASRARAGRGEQYF. Written as DNA, the CDR3 is TGTGCCAGCAGGGCTCGCGCGGGGCGGGGCGAGCAGTACTTC.

This chain joins TRBV18 and TRBJ2-1; possibly TRBD1 for D (6 bases). V was cut by 2 bases and J by 3 bases, with 8 bases left in between. In germline, CDR1 is KGHSH, CDR2 LQKENI. The CDR3 is 14 residues long. The CDR3 coding sequence is TGTGCCAGCTCACCAACGGACAGCTACAATGAGCAGTTCTTC. Its protein is CASSPTDSYNEQFF.

This clonotype was recorded a few times. V is TRBV7-2 and J is TRBJ2-5; 11 bases are shared with TRBD2. This CDR3 spans 13 amino acids. V lost 9 bases, J lost 5 bases, and 5 bases stayed unmatched. In germline, CDR1 is SGHTA, CDR2 FQGNSA. CDR3 bases: TGTGCCAGTAGCGGGGGGGCAAGGGAGACCCAGTACTTC. The encoded protein is CASSGGARETQYF. The whole variable domain, remainder taken from reference TRBV7-2 and TRBJ2-5, is GAGVSQSPSNKVTEKGKDVELRCDPISGHTALYWYRQSLGQGLEFLIYFQGNSAPDKSGLPSDRFSAERTGGSVSTLTIQRTQQEDSAVYLCASSGGARETQYFGPGTRLLVL.

This clonotype has just a few counts. The chain employs TRBV6-5 and TRBJ1-3; no reliable D call. With 4 bases removed from V and 0 bases from J, the gap between germline ends came to 10 bases. The CDR3 loop spans 15 amino acids. Germline CDR1 and CDR2: MNHEY and SVGAGI. The CDR3 is CASSWSRSSGNTIYF. The CDR3 DNA is TGTGCCAGCAGTTGGTCTCGGAGCTCTGGAAACACCATATATTTT.

Many counts were recorded for this clonotype. The chain is built from TRBV6-1 and TRBJ2-5; 8 positions agree with TRBD1. The junction had 7 bases not matched to a gene; V was cut back by 4 bases and J by 3 bases. This CDR3 region has 15 residues. CDR1 is MNHNS and CDR2 is SASEGT in the germline V gene. CDR3 protein: CASSVGQGLKETQYF. In nucleotides, the CDR3 is TGTGCCAGCAGTGTTGGACAGGGCCTAAAAGAGACCCAGTACTTC.

This clonotype has just a few counts. V is TRBV7-9 and J is TRBJ2-3, with TRBD1 matching 8 bases. Germline V gene data show CDR1 as SEHNR and CDR2 as FQNEAQ (reference sequence). This CDR3 region has 15 residues. Trimming removed 4 bases from V and 4 bases from J; junction bases left unmatched: 7. CDR3 nucleotide sequence: TGTGCCAGCAGCTCTCGGACAGGGCAAGCAGATACGCAGTATTTT. Translation gives CASSSRTGQADTQYF. Variable domain in full (rest from reference TRBV7-9 and TRBJ2-3): DTGVSQNPRHKITKRGQNVTFRCDPISEHNRLYWYRQTLGQGPEFLTYFQNEAQLEKSRLLSDRFSAERPKGSFSTLEIQRTEQGDSAMYLCASSSRTGQADTQYFGPGTRLTVL.

This clonotype has just a few counts. The chain links TRBV11-2 to TRBJ2-7; TRBD2 is a possible D gene (5 bases). The CDR3 is 14 residues long. The germline CDR1 and CDR2 sequences are SGHAT and FQNNGV. V gave up 0 bases and J gave up 2 bases, with 8 bases separating them. Here the CDR3 reads CASSLDLAPYEQYF. The CDR3 coding sequence is TGTGCCAGCAGCTTAGATCTAGCCCCCTACGAGCAGTACTTC.

This clonotype was seen ten or more times. The chain couples TRBV10-3 to TRBJ1-1; D uncertain. Germline CDR1 and CDR2: ENHRY and SYGVKD. This CDR3 contains 16 residues. The V end was cut by 0 bases, the J end by 6 bases, with 17 bases between. CDR3 sequence reads: CAISESNGRAVAEAFF. CDR3 in DNA: TGTGCCATCAGTGAGTCGAACGGTAGGGCGGTGGCTGAAGCTTTCTTT.

The genes are TRBV12-3 or TRBV12-4 and TRBJ2-5; D is possibly TRBD1 (6 bases). V lost 8 bases, J lost 3 bases, and 16 bases lay in between. This CDR3 is 14 amino acids long. CDR3 coding DNA: TGTGCCAGCCGAAAAGGCAGGGGAAAAGAGACCCAGTACTTC. Protein product: CASRKGRGKETQYF.